Sequencing of this T cell receptor (beta chain) was carried out in a study of OX40 agonist ivuxolimab in advanced cancers. Germline V lookup: CDR1 LGHNT, CDR2 FRNRAP. The CDR3 loop spans 13 amino acids. V gave up 8 bases and J gave up 8 bases; unmatched junction bases: 9. Autoimmune disease history or systemic immunosuppression barred patients. Produced via immunoSEQ multiplex PCR; TCRdb's table is partial and in-frame only. The table shows 55,000 to 90,000 clones, with 85% to 90% occurring only once. The chain carries TRBV12-5 and TRBJ1-1; 9 nucleotides line up with TRBD1. The starting material was CD4+ or CD8+ T cells sorted from blood, obtained in a trial of the OX40 agonist ivuxolimab. This TCR came from an adult with an advanced solid tumor such as melanoma, head and neck, liver or kidney cancer. The CDR3 nucleotides are TGTGCTAGTAGAGGTTCACAGGGGGCCGAAGCTTTCTTT. Encoded protein: CASRGSQGAEAFF.